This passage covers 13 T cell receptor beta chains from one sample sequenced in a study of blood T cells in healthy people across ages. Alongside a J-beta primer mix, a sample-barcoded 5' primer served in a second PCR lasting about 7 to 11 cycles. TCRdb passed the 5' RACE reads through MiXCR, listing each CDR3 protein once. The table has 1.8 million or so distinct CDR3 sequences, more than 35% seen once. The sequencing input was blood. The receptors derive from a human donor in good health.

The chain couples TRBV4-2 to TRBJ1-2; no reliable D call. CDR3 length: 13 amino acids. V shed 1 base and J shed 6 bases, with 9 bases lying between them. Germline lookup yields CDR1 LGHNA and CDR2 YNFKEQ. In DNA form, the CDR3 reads TGTGCCAGCAGCCAAGTCGGCCAAAATGGCTACACCTTC. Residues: CASSQVGQNGYTF.

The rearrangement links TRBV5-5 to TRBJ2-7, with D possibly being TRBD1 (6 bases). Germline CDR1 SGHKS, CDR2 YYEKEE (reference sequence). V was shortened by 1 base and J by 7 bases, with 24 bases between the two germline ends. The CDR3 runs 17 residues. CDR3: CASSLSRLRTDMGEQYF. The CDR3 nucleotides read TGTGCCAGCAGCTTGTCTCGTCTTAGGACAGACATGGGGGAGCAGTACTTC.

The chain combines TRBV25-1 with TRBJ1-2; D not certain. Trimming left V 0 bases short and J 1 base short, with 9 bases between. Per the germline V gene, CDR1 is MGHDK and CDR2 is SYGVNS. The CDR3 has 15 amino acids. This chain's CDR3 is CASSEYFPNNYGYTF. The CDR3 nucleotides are TGTGCCAGCAGTGAATATTTCCCGAATAACTATGGCTACACCTTC.

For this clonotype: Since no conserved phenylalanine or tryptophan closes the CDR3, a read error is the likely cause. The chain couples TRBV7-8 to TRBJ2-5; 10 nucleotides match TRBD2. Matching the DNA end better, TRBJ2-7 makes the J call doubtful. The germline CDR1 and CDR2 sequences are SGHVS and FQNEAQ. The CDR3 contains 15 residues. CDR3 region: CASSETSGWGYEQYL. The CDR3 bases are TGTGCCAGCAGCGAGACTAGCGGGTGGGGATACGAGCAGTACTTA.

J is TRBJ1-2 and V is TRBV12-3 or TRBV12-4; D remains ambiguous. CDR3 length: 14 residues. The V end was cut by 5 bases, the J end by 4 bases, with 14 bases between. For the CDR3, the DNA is TGTGCCAGCAGTATCGGCGGAGGCGGCTATGGCTACACCTTC. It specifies CASSIGGGGYGYTF.

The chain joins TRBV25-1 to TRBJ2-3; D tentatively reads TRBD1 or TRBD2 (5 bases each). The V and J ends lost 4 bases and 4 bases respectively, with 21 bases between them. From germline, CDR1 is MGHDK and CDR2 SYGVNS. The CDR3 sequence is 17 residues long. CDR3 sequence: CASSVQVVGTLPDTQYF. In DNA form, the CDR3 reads TGTGCCAGCAGTGTCCAAGTGGTAGGGACCCTCCCAGATACGCAGTATTTT. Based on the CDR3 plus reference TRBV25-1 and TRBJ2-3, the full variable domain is EADIYQTPRYLVIGTGKKITLECSQTMGHDKMYWYQQDPGMELHLIHYSYGVNSTEKGDLSSESTVSRIRTEHFPLTLESARPSHTSQYLCASSVQVVGTLPDTQYFGPGTRLTVL.

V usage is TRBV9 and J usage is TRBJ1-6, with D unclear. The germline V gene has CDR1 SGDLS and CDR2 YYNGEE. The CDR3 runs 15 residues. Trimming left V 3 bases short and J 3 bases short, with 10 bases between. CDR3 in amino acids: CASSAGRNYNSPLHF. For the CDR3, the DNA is TGTGCCAGCAGCGCCGGACGGAACTATAATTCACCCCTCCACTTT.

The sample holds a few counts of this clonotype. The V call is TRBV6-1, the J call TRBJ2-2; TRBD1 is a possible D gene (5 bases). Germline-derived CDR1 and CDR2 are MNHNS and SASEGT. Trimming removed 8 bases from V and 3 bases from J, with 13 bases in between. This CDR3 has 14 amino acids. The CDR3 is CASPDGADTGELFF. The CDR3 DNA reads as TGTGCCAGCCCCGATGGGGCAGACACCGGGGAGCTGTTTTTT.

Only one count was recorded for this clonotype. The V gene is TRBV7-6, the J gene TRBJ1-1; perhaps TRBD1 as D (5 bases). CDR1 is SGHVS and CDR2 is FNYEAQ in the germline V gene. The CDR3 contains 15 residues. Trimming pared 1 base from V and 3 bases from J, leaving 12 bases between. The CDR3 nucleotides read TGTGCCAGCAGCTTAGGGGGCAGTCGGCACACTGAAGCTTTCTTT. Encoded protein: CASSLGGSRHTEAFF.

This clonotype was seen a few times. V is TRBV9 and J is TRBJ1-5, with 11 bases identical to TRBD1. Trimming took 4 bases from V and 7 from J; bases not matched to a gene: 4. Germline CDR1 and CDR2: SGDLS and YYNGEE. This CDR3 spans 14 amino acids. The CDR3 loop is CASSRTGGRQPQHF. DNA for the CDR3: TGTGCCAGCAGCCGGACAGGGGGCCGACAGCCCCAGCATTTT.

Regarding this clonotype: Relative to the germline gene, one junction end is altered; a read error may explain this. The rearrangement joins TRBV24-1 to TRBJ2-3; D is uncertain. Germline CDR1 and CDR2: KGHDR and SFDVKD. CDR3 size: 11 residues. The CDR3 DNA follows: TGTACCACCAGTGACGGAGATACGCAGTATTTT. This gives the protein CTTSDGDTQYF.

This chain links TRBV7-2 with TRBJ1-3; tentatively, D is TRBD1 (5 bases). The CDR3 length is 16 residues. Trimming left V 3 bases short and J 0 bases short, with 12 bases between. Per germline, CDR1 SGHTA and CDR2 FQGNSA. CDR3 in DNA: TGTGCCAGCAGCTTGGGGACGTCGAGCTCTGGAAACACCATATATTTT. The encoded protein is CASSLGTSSSGNTIYF.

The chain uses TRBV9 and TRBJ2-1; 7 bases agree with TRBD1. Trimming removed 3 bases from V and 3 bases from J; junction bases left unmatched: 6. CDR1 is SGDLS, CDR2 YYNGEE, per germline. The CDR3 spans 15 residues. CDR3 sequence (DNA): TGTGCCAGCAGCGGTAAGGGGGCTTACTACAATGAGCAGTTCTTC. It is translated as CASSGKGAYYNEQFF.